These 15 T cell receptor beta chains were sequenced from one sample in a study of cytomegalovirus exposure and HLA in healthy donors. It was with 60 Vbeta and 13 Jbeta primers that the PCR ran. Data came from immunoSEQ multiplex PCR; TCRdb stores just in-frame clones and leaves some out. The table records 100,000 to 150,000 clones, approximately 80% of them present only once. The sequenced material came from PBMCs. These TCRs come from a man in his thirties or forties in good health and CMV-seronegative.

The chain couples TRBV30 to TRBJ1-5, with 7 bases aligning to TRBD1. The CDR3 runs 15 residues. Germline CDR1 GTSNPN, CDR2 SVGIG (reference sequence). V trimming: 0 bases; J trimming: 4 bases; junction bases outside the gene matches: 6. The CDR3 bases are TGTGCCTGGAGTGTATTTGCAGGGGGAAATCAGCCCCAGCATTTT. Amino acids: CAWSVFAGGNQPQHF.

The chain joins TRBV7-6 to TRBJ2-6; TRBD2 agrees at 9 bases. The CDR3 spans 17 residues. J lost 0 bases, V lost 6 bases, and 6 bases had no gene match. Germline CDR1 reads SGHVS; CDR2 reads FNYEAQ. The CDR3 loop reads CASSFGRGGSGANVLTF. The DNA for the CDR3 is TGTGCCAGCAGTTTTGGGCGGGGGGGCTCTGGGGCCAACGTCCTGACTTTC.

This sequence joins TRBV5-6 and TRBJ1-1; perhaps TRBD1 as D (5 bases). The germline V gene has CDR1 SGHDT and CDR2 YYEEEE. V lost 4 bases, J lost 4 bases, and 8 bases lay in between. The length of the CDR3 is 12 residues. CDR3 residues: CASSGGGTEAFF. The CDR3 DNA follows: TGTGCCAGCAGCGGGGGAGGCACTGAAGCTTTCTTT.

This clone has just one count. The CDR3 DNA is TGTGCCAGGGAACAGGGCTCGGACACCGGGGAGCTGTTTTTT. It yields the protein CAREQGSDTGELFF. The V and J genes are TRBV19 and TRBJ2-2; weak D call: TRBD1 (6 bases). This CDR3 comprises 14 residues. Trimming left V 9 bases short and J 3 bases short, with 14 bases between. In germline, CDR1 is LNHDA, CDR2 SQIVND (reference sequence). Full variable domain (outside the CDR3, taken from reference TRBV19 and TRBJ2-2): DGGITQSPKYLFRKEGQNVTLSCEQNLNHDAMYWYRQDPGQGLRLIYYSQIVNDFQKGDIAEGYSVSREKKESFPLTVTSAQKNPTAFYLCAREQGSDTGELFFGEGSRLTVL.

The CDR3 region has the DNA TGCGCCAGCAGCCAAAACTTCCAGAGGGGGGGTTGGGCAGATACGCAGTATTTT. As protein: CASSQNFQRGGWADTQYF. The V gene is TRBV4-3, the J gene TRBJ2-3; perhaps TRBD2 as D (7 bases). The CDR3 length is 18 residues. Trimming shortened V by 2 bases and J by 4 bases, and 22 bases separated the two germline ends. Germline V gene lookup returns CDR1 LGHNA and CDR2 YSLEER.

This clone was detected only once. The chain recombines TRBV30 with TRBJ2-7, with D tentatively TRBD1 (5 bases). CDR1 and CDR2 (germline): GTSNPN, SVGIG (reference sequence). The CDR3 contains 15 residues. V was cut by 3 bases and J by 2 bases, with 17 bases left in between. The CDR3 here is CAWSHRNHGTYEQYF. The CDR3 DNA follows: TGTGCCTGGAGCCACAGGAATCACGGTACCTACGAGCAGTACTTC. Full variable domain (remainder filled in from reference TRBV30 and TRBJ2-7): SQTIHQWPATLVQPVGSPLSLECTVEGTSNPNLYWYRQAAGRGLQLLFYSVGIGQISSEVPQNLSASRPQDRQFILSSKKLLLSDSGFYLCAWSHRNHGTYEQYFGPGTRLTVT.

The V and J genes are TRBV7-2 and TRBJ2-3; TRBD2 matches at 8 bases. The germline CDR1 and CDR2 sequences are SGHTA and FQGNSA. The CDR3 runs to 16 residues. The trim removed 5 bases at V and 1 base at J, leaving 8 bases unmatched. CDR3 coding DNA: TGTGCCAGCAGCCCGACCGGGGGGGCCGGCACAGATACGCAGTATTTT. The encoded protein is CASSPTGGAGTDTQYF.

This rearrangement joins TRBV19 to TRBJ2-3; 7 positions agree with TRBD2. The V gene end was trimmed by 2 bases and the J gene end by 4 bases; junction bases not matched to a gene: 6. Germline CDR1 reads LNHDA; CDR2 reads SQIVND (reference sequence). The CDR3 is 15 residues long. The CDR3 nucleotides are TGTGCCAGTAGTATATCGACTAGCAATGCAGATACGCAGTATTTT. Amino acids: CASSISTSNADTQYF.

The chain uses TRBV5-1 and TRBJ2-1; 13 nucleotides match TRBD2. V was clipped by 4 bases and J by 7 bases; unmatched bases: 8. CDR1 is SGHRS and CDR2 is YFSETQ in the germline V gene. The CDR3 runs to 16 residues. CDR3 sequence: CASSPKTSGGRNEQFF. The CDR3 DNA reads TGCGCCAGCAGCCCCAAGACTAGCGGGGGGCGGAATGAGCAGTTCTTC.

This chain joins TRBV9 and TRBJ2-7, with 9 bases aligning to TRBD1. The CDR3 runs 15 residues. The ends lost 0 bases at V and 5 bases at J; junction bases unmatched: 6. The germline gives CDR1 SGDLS, CDR2 YYNGEE. The DNA for the CDR3 is TGTGCCAGCAGCGTAGAAGACAGGGGGAAAAACGAGCAGTACTTC. Protein sequence: CASSVEDRGKNEQYF.

This clone has just one count. The chain employs TRBV18 and TRBJ2-5; 8 nucleotides match TRBD2. The CDR3 totals 15 residues. Germline CDR1 reads KGHSH; CDR2 reads LQKENI. Trimming removed 1 base from V and 4 bases from J; junction bases left unmatched: 5. CDR3 nucleotides: TGTGCCAGCTCACCACAAGCGGGAGTGGGAGAGACCCAGTACTTC. Translated: CASSPQAGVGETQYF.

This clone was seen just once. The chain combines TRBV6-5 with TRBJ1-4; D remains unclear. V shed 8 bases and J shed 4 bases, with 14 bases lying between them. Germline V gene data show CDR1 as MNHEY and CDR2 as SVGAGI. This CDR3 is built from 14 residues. CDR3 sequence: CASGAIVLNEKLFF. The CDR3 bases are TGTGCCAGCGGTGCGATAGTCCTTAATGAAAAACTGTTTTTT.

This clone was counted a single time. The V and J genes are TRBV6-4 and TRBJ2-3; 12 bases are shared with TRBD2. The germline V gene encodes CDR1 MRHNA and CDR2 SNTAGT. This CDR3 is built from 16 residues. With 2 bases clipped from V and 4 bases from J, the junction kept 4 bases outside the gene matches. CDR3 region: CASSDGSSGGADTQYF. The CDR3 DNA is TGTGCCAGCAGTGACGGCTCTAGCGGGGGGGCAGATACGCAGTATTTT.

V gene TRBV14 combines with J gene TRBJ2-1; 8 bases align to TRBD1. The CDR3 runs to 19 residues. Germline CDR1 SGHDN, CDR2 FVKESK. The junction had 11 bases not matched to a gene; V was cut back by 1 base and J by 0 bases. CDR3 loop: CASSQAGGPVESSYNEQFF. The DNA of the CDR3 is TGTGCCAGCAGCCAAGCAGGGGGCCCCGTAGAGAGCTCCTACAATGAGCAGTTCTTC.

Concerning this clone: The same CDR3 is also encoded by other DNA sequences in this sample. The chain's CDR3 is CASSSDSNYGYTF. CDR3 DNA: TGCGCCAGCAGCTCGGACAGTAACTATGGCTACACCTTC. The V gene is TRBV5-1, the J gene TRBJ1-2; possible D gene TRBD1, 6 bases. Germline V gene sequence: CDR1 SGHRS, CDR2 YFSETQ. There are 13 residues in the CDR3. The ends were cut back, 3 bases at V and 1 base at J, with 7 bases in the middle.